This TCR beta chain is from a study of T cells in localized non-small cell lung cancer. Repertoires were generated with immunoSEQ multiplex PCR, while TCRdb's copy carries only in-frame clones and drops some. The table has about 78,000 clones, 84% seen once; the top ten hold approximately 3%. The clonotype comes from a man between 40 and 70 years old with stage I lung adenocarcinoma. The sample consisted of peripheral blood, taken before any cancer treatment.

The CDR3 bases are TGCGCCAGCAGCCAAGTCGGGGACCGCTTCGATACGCAGTATTTT. Its translation: CASSQVGDRFDTQYF. The chain recombines TRBV4-1 with TRBJ2-3; D is perhaps TRBD1 or TRBD2 (5 bases each). The germline gives CDR1 MGHRA, CDR2 YSYEKL. This CDR3 spans 15 amino acids. V was trimmed by 1 base and J by 6 bases, leaving 14 bases between them.